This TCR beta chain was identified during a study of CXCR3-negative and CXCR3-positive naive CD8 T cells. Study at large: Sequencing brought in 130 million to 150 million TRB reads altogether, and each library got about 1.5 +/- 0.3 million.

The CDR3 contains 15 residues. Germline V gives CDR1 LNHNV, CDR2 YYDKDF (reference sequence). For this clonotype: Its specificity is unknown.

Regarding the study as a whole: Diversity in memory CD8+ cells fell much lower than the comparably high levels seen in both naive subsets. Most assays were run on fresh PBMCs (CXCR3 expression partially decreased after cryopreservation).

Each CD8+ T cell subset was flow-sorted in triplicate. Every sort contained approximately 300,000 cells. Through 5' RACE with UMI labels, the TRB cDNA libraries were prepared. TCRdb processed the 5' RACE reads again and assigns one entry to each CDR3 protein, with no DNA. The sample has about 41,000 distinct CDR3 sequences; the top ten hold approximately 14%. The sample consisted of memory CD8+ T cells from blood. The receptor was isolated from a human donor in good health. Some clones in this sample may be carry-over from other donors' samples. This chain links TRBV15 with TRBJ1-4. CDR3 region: CATSRDRGSGEKLFF.